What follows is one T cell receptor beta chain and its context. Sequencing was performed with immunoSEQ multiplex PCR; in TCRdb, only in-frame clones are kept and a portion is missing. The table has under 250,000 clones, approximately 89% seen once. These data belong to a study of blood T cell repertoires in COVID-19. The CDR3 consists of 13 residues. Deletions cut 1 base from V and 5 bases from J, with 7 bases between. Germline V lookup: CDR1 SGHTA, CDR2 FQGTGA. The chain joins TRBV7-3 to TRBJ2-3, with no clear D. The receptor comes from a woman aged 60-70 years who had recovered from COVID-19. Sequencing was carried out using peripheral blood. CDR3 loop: CASSLNGLDTQYF. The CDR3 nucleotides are TGTGCCAGCAGCTTAAATGGGCTAGATACGCAGTATTTT.